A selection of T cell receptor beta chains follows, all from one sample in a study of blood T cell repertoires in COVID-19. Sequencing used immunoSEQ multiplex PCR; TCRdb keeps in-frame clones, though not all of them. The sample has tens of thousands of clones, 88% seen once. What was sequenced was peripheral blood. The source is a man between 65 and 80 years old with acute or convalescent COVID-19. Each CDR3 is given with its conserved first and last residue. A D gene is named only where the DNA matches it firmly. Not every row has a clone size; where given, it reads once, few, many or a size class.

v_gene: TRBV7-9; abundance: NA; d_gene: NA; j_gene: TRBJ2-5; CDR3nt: TGTGCCAGCAGCTTAGCAGGGGTACAAGAGACCCAGTACTTC; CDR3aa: CASSLAGVQETQYF
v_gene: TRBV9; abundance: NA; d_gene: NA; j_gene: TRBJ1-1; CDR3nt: TGTGCCAGCAACCCAACAGGGCTCGTGACTGAAGCTTTCTTT; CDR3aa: CASNPTGLVTEAFF
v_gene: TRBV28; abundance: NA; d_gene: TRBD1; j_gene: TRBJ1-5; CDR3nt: TGTGCCAGCAGTTTATCCGACAGGGGGGTTTTTTATAGCAATCAGCCCCAGCATTTT; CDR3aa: CASSLSDRGVFYSNQPQHF
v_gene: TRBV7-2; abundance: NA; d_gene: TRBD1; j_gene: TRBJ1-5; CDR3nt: TGTGCCAGCAGCTTACAGGGGGTTGTACAGCCCCAGCATTTT; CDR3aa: CASSLQGVVQPQHF
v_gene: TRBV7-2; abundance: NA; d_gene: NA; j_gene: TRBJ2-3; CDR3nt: TGTGCCAGCAGCTTAGAGAGGGGGTCGCCGCAGTATTTT; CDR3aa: CASSLERGSPQYF
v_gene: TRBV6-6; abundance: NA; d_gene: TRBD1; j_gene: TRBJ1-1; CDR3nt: TGTGCCAGCAGTTACCGACAGGGCTACACTGAAGCTTTCTTT; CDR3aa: CASSYRQGYTEAFF
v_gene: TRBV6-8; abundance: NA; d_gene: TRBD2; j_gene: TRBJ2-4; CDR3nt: TGTGCCAGCAGTCAACCGACCCCTCCGACTAGCGGGGACGCTTCTAAGCCCAAAAACATTCAGTACTTC; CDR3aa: CASSQPTPPTSGDASKPKNIQYF
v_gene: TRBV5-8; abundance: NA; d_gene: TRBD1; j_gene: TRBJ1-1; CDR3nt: TGTGCCAGCAGCTCCCGGGACAGGGGGCTCACTGAAGCTTTCTTT; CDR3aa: CASSSRDRGLTEAFF
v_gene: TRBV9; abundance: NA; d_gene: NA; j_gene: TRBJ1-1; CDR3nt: TGTGCCAGCAGCGCCCCGCTAGGTGAAGCTTTCTTT; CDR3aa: CASSAPLGEAFF
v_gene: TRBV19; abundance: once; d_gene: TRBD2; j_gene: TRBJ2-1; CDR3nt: TGTGCCAGTAGCATATCGCTAGCGGCCAACTACAATGAGCAGTTCTTC; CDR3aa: CASSISLAANYNEQFF
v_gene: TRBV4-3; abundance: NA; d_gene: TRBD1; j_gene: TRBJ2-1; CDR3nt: TGCGCCAGCAGCCAAGATCTTCCTGGGACAGGGTATTACAATGAGCAGTTCTTC; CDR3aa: CASSQDLPGTGYYNEQFF